The clone carrying this TCR beta chain is labeled as large. This CDR3 has 12 residues. The V end was cut by 2 bases, the J end by 15 bases, with 11 bases between. Germline CDR1 MNHEY, CDR2 SMNVEV (reference sequence). This sample was included in a study of T cell repertoires in aging, cancer and after chemotherapy. At the level of the study: Donor ages fell into six groups from 30 or younger up to 70 or older. Glioblastoma patients receiving temozolomide-based therapy gave paired samples before and after chemotherapy.

TRB rearrangements spanning V, D and J were amplified using mixed TRB-A/B primers. TCRdb fed the multiplex PCR reads into MiXCR, producing one record per CDR3 protein. The sample contains about 760 distinct CDR3 sequences, under 35% of which appear only once. Amplification of TCR beta used genomic DNA extracted from peripheral blood. Sequencing input: blood. The clonotype was recovered from a human donor with a solid tumor. V gene TRBV27 combines with J gene TRBJ1-6; D gene unclear. The CDR3 region is CASSLVGYHLHF. CDR3 DNA sequence: TGTGCCAGCAGTTTAGTAGGGTATCACCTCCACTTT.